The 12 T cell receptor beta chains presented below share a single source sample, sequenced in a study of cytomegalovirus exposure and HLA in healthy donors. 13 Jbeta primers and 60 Vbeta primers were used for the PCR. Generated by immunoSEQ multiplex PCR, the TCRdb table keeps only in-frame clones and is missing some. Of roughly 150,000 clones listed, approximately 80% are singletons. The sequencing input was PBMCs. These receptors were collected from a man under 40 in good health and CMV-seropositive.

The rearrangement joins TRBV9 to TRBJ2-3, with D perhaps TRBD1 (5 bases). The CDR3 is made up of 16 amino acids. The germline V gene has CDR1 SGDLS and CDR2 YYNGEE. V dropped 4 bases and J dropped 3 bases, with 18 bases sitting between them. In DNA, the CDR3 is TGTGCCAGCAGCCTAACATCAGGGTTTAGGACAGATACGCAGTATTTT. This encodes CASSLTSGFRTDTQYF. The entire variable domain, with the rest obtained from reference TRBV9 and TRBJ2-3, is as follows: DSGVTQTPKHLITATGQRVTLRCSPRSGDLSVYWYQQSLDQGLQFLIQYYNGEERAKGNILERFSAQQFPDLHSELNLSSLELGDSALYFCASSLTSGFRTDTQYFGPGTRLTVL.

The chain uses TRBV7-9 and TRBJ2-5; 8 nucleotides line up with TRBD1. This CDR3 has 16 residues. Per germline, CDR1 SEHNR and CDR2 FQNEAQ (reference sequence). The junction had 9 bases not matched to a gene; V was cut back by 6 bases and J by 0 bases. CDR3 loop: CASSSLRTGYQETQYF. CDR3 nucleotides: TGTGCCAGCAGTTCCCTGAGGACAGGGTACCAAGAGACCCAGTACTTC.

The CDR3 DNA reads as TGTGCCAGTAGTCGGGACAGCCAATTTTCCTACGAGCAGTACTTC. Protein product: CASSRDSQFSYEQYF. The chain recombines TRBV19 with TRBJ2-7; 7 bases match TRBD1. CDR3 length equals 15 residues. The trim removed 5 bases at V and 1 base at J, leaving 8 bases unmatched. Germline assignment: CDR1 LNHDA and CDR2 SQIVND (reference sequence).

This clone is a singleton in its sample. The chain joins TRBV5-6 to TRBJ2-2, with D possibly matching TRBD1 (6 bases). Trimming left V 3 bases short and J 1 base short, with 16 bases between. Germline CDR1 and CDR2: SGHDT and YYEEEE. This CDR3 has 17 amino acids. The CDR3 DNA sequence: TGTGCCAGCAGCTCTTATCCGGGACATTGGAACACCGGGGAGCTGTTTTTT. It codes for CASSSYPGHWNTGELFF.

The V and J genes are TRBV6-1 and TRBJ1-5; perhaps TRBD1 as D (5 bases). Trimming took 0 bases from V and 0 from J, leaving 6 bases between them. Per germline, CDR1 MNHNS and CDR2 SASEGT. The CDR3 spans 15 residues. The DNA of the CDR3 is TGTGCCAGCAGTGAAGCGGACAATAGCAATCAGCCCCAGCATTTT. Encoded protein: CASSEADNSNQPQHF.

In its sample, this clone was seen once. The chain combines TRBV5-1 with TRBJ2-7, with TRBD2 matching 7 bases. The germline V gene has CDR1 SGHRS and CDR2 YFSETQ. CDR3 length equals 15 residues. J was trimmed by 1 base and V by 3 bases; bases with no gene match: 7. The CDR3 DNA is TGCGCCAGCAGCTCGGTTTCCGGGAGGTCCTACGAGCAGTACTTC. Protein: CASSSVSGRSYEQYF.

This chain joins TRBV7-2 and TRBJ2-3; 13 bases match TRBD2. J was trimmed by 2 bases and V by 5 bases; bases with no gene match: 4. The CDR3 sequence is 16 residues long. From germline, CDR1 is SGHTA and CDR2 FQGNSA. Here the CDR3 DNA reads TGTGCCAGCAGCGCAGGGACTAGCGGGAACACAGATACGCAGTATTTT. This codes for CASSAGTSGNTDTQYF.

J is TRBJ1-5 and V is TRBV28; D is possibly TRBD1 (6 bases). V gave up 8 bases and J gave up 4 bases, with 12 bases separating them. CDR3 length: 13 amino acids. The germline V gene encodes CDR1 MDHEN and CDR2 SYDVKM. The CDR3 DNA sequence: TGTGCCAGCGCAGGGGTAGGGAATCAGCCCCAGCATTTT. Its translation: CASAGVGNQPQHF.

This chain links TRBV28 with TRBJ2-7, with 10 bases lining up with TRBD2. V shed 3 bases and J 6 bases; nucleotides not matched to a gene: 8. CDR3 length: 15 amino acids. Germline values: CDR1 MDHEN, CDR2 SYDVKM. CDR3 sequence: CASSFLAGGLVEQYF. For the CDR3, the DNA is TGTGCCAGCAGTTTCTTAGCGGGAGGTTTGGTCGAGCAGTACTTC.

This clone has a single count. V usage is TRBV27 and J usage is TRBJ2-3, with 7 bases that match TRBD2. V was clipped by 4 bases and J by 7 bases; unmatched bases: 5. Per the germline V gene, CDR1 is MNHEY and CDR2 is SMNVEV (reference sequence). This CDR3 is built from 13 residues. Here the CDR3 reads CASSSSGGNTQYF. CDR3 coding DNA: TGTGCCAGCAGTTCGTCGGGGGGAAATACGCAGTATTTT.

The chain recombines TRBV5-6 with TRBJ1-2, with D possibly matching TRBD1 (6 bases). Between the trimmed V and J ends, which lost 0 bases and 0 bases, there was a span of 9 bases. CDR1 and CDR2 (germline): SGHDT, YYEEEE. The CDR3 extends over 15 amino acids. DNA for the CDR3: TGTGCCAGCAGCTTGGTGTCAGGGGCTAACTATGGCTACACCTTC. Translated: CASSLVSGANYGYTF.

V and J are TRBV29-1 and TRBJ1-1, with D unresolved. V was clipped by 3 bases and J by 1 base, with 9 bases between them. The CDR3 contains 13 residues. Germline CDR1 is SQVTM and CDR2 is ANQGSEA. CDR3: CSVERSGNTEAFF. The CDR3 region has the DNA TGCAGCGTTGAGAGATCCGGGAACACTGAAGCTTTCTTT.